This T cell receptor (beta chain) derives from a study of shared clonotypes between healthy human individuals. About the study: CD4 naive and memory got three plates each, CD8 naive two, CD8 memory one.

Naive CD8 cells were CD45RO-negative, positively selected for CCR7, excluding terminally differentiated effector memory CD45RA+ cells. Findings and limits, study-wide: Estimated richness values were generally larger in naive subsets than in memory subsets.

Trimming removed 4 bases from V and 5 bases from J, with 16 bases in between. The germline gives CDR1 SGHAT, CDR2 FQNNGV. CDR3 length: 15 amino acids. Investigators spread the genomic DNA of each subset evenly over several immunoSEQ plates. Profiled with immunoSEQ multiplex PCR; TCRdb holds only in-frame clones, not every one. The repertoire includes about 820,000 clones, roughly 92% of them detected once, and 24% sits in the top ten. Worth noting for this clone: Its antigen is still unknown.

The chain recombines TRBV11-2 with TRBJ2-3; weak D call: TRBD1 (5 bases). The sequence was collected from a young man in good health. The sequenced sample consisted of naive CD8+ T cells sorted from blood. The CDR3: CASSSIRAGGDTQYF. The CDR3, as DNA: TGTGCCAGCAGCTCGATCAGGGCCGGCGGAGATACGCAGTATTTT.